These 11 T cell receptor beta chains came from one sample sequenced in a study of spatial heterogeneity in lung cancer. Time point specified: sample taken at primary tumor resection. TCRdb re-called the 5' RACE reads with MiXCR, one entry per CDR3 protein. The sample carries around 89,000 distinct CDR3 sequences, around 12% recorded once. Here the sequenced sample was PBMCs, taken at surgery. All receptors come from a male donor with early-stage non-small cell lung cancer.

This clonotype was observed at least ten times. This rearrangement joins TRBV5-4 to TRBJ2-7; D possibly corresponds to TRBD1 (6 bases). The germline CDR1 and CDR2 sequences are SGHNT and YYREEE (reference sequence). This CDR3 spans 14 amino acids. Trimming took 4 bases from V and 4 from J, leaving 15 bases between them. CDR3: CASSPGGRGYEQYF. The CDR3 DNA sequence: TGTGCCAGCAGCCCGGGCGGCAGGGGTTACGAGCAGTACTTC.

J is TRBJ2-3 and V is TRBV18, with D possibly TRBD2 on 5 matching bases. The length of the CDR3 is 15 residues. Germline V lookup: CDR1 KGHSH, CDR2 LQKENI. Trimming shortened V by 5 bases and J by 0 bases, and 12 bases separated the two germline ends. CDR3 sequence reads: CASSRLLESTDTQYF. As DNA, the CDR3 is TGTGCCAGCTCAAGACTACTTGAGAGCACAGATACGCAGTATTTT.

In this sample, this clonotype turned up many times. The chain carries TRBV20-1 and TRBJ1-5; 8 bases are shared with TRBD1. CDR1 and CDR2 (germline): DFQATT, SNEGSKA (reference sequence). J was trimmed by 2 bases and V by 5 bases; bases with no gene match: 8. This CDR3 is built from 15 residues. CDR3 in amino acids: CSALAGGLGNQPQHF. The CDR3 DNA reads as TGCAGTGCTCTAGCAGGGGGCTTGGGCAATCAGCCCCAGCATTTT.

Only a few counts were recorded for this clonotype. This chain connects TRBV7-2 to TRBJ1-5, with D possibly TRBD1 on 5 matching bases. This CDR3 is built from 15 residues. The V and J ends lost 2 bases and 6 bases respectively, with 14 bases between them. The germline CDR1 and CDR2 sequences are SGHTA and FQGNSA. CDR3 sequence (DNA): TGTGCCAGCAGCTTATTCCTGGGGCGCTTTCAGCCCCAGCATTTT. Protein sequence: CASSLFLGRFQPQHF.

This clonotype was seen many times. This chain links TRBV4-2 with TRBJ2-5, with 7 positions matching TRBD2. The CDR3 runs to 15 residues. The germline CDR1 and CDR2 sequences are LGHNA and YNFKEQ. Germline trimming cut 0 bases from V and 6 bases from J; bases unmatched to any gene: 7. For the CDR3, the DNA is TGTGCCAGCAGCCAAGATCTTGCGGGAGTGAAGACCCAGTACTTC. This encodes CASSQDLAGVKTQYF.

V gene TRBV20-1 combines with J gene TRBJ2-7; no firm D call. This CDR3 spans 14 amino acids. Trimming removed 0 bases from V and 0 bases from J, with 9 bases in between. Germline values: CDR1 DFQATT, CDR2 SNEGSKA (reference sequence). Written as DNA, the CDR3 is TGCAGTGCTAGAGATGACGGAATCTCCTACGAGCAGTACTTC. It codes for CSARDDGISYEQYF.

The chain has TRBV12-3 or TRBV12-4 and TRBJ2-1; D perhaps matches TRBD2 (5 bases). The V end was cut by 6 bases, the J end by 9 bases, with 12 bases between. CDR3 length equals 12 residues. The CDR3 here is CASRSTRIEQFF. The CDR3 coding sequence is TGTGCCAGCAGAAGTACTAGGATTGAGCAGTTCTTC.

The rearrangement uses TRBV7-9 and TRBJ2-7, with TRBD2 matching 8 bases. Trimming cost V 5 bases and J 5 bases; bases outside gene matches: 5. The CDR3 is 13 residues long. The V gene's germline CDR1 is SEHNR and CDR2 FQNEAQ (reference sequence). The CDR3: CASSMGLGDEQYF. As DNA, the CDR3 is TGTGCCAGCAGCATGGGACTAGGGGACGAGCAGTACTTC.

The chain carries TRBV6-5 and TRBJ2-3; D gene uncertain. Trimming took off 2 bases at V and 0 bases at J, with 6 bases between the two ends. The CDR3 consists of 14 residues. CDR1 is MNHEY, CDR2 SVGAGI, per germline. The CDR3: CASSYQRSTDTQYF. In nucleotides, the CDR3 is TGTGCCAGCAGTTACCAGAGAAGCACAGATACGCAGTATTTT.

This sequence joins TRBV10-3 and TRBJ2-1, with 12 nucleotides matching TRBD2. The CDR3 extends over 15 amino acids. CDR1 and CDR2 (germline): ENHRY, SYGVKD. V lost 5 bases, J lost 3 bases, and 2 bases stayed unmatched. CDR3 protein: CAISRTSGVYNEQFF. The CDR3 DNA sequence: TGTGCCATCAGTAGGACTAGCGGGGTCTACAATGAGCAGTTCTTC.

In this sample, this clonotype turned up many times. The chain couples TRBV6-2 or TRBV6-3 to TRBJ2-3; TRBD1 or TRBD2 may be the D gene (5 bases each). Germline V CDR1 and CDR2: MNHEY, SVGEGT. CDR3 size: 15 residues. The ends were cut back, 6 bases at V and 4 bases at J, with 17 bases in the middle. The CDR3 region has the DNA TGTGCCAGCAGCCATCCGGGACCTATTCCAGATACGCAGTATTTT. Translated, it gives CASSHPGPIPDTQYF.